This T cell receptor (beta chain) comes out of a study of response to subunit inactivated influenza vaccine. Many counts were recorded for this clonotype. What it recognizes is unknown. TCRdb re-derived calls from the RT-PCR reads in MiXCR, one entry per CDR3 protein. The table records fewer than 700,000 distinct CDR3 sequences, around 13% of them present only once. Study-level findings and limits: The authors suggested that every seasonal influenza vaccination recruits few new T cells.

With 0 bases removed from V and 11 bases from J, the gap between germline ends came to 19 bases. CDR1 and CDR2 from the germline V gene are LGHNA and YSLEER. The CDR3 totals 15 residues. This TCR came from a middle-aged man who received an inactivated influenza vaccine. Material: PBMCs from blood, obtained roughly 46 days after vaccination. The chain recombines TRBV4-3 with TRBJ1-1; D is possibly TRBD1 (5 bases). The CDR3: CASSQDQGGRLGAFF. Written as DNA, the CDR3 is TGCGCCAGCAGCCAAGACCAGGGCGGGCGGTTAGGTGCTTTCTTT.